This TCR beta chain is from a study of blood T cell repertoires in COVID-19. Trimming removed 3 bases from V and 2 bases from J, with 12 bases in between. CDR1 is SGHNT and CDR2 is YYREEE in the germline V gene (reference sequence). This CDR3 spans 14 amino acids. The data were produced by immunoSEQ multiplex PCR, yet TCRdb's version contains in-frame clones alone and is incomplete. The top ten clones hold approximately 4.5% of a sample with 90,000 to 100,000 clones, roughly 80% of them seen once. The J gene is TRBJ2-7, the V gene TRBV5-4; D gene uncertain. This clonotype was sampled from a man between 60 and 70 years old with acute or convalescent COVID-19. Input material: peripheral blood. CDR3 sequence reads: CASSSETPPYEQYF. In DNA, the CDR3 is TGTGCCAGCAGCTCGGAGACGCCACCCTACGAGCAGTACTTC.